This T cell receptor (beta chain) was identified in a study of CXCR4 blockade with PD-1 therapy in pancreatic cancer. Profiled with immunoSEQ multiplex PCR; TCRdb holds only in-frame clones, not every one. Of approximately 3,000 clones detected, approximately 50% appear once; the ten largest clones hold 18%. There are 15 residues in the CDR3. Overall study findings and caveats: Only TCRbeta chains were sequenced here. Intratumoral clonality (mean roughly 0.13) exceeded healthy blood (more than 0.045) but did not track survival. Clone frequency correlated with its number of distinct nucleotide rearrangements.

Concerning this clone itself: The antigen remains unidentified.

The receptor comes from a human donor with pancreatic ductal adenocarcinoma. The sequenced material came from tumor tissue. V gene TRBV1 combines with J gene TRBJ2-3; the table's D call, TRBD2, has no DNA check behind it. TRBV1 is labeled a pseudogene. Here the CDR3 reads CASSPGGVSTDTQYF. For the CDR3, the DNA is TGCGCCAGCAGCCCCGGAGGGGTTTCCACAGATACGCAGTATTTT.